These T cell receptor beta chains were read from a single sample in a study of blood T cell repertoires in COVID-19. Sequenced by immunoSEQ multiplex PCR; TCRdb stores in-frame clones only, minus some. The table has approximately 140,000 clones, more than 75% seen once. Input material: peripheral blood. All receptors come from a human donor with acute or convalescent COVID-19. The donor label of this sample is uncertain. The CDR3 runs from the conserved cysteine through the conserved F or W. D genes are given only for firm matches. Rows may omit the clone size; those that give it use once, few, many or a size class.

TRBV7-6	TRBJ2-3	-	TRBD2	TGTGCCAGCAGCTTAGGAACTAGCGGGGGGGCAGATACGCAGTATTTT	CASSLGTSGGADTQYF
TRBV30	TRBJ1-6	-	-	TGTGCCTGGAGGACTACAACCGGCTCCTATAATTCACCCCTCCACTTT	CAWRTTTGSYNSPLHF
TRBV19	TRBJ1-4	-	-	TGTGCCAGTACCGGGAGGGCAGAGACTTTTAATGAAAAACTGTTTTTT	CASTGRAETFNEKLFF
TRBV9	TRBJ2-1	-	-	TGTGCCAGCAGCTTTAGATTGTACAATGAGCAGTTCTTC	CASSFRLYNEQFF
TRBV9	TRBJ2-5	-	TRBD1	TGTGCCAGCAGCGTGGACAGGTGGGAGACCCAGTACTTC	CASSVDRWETQYF
TRBV7-9	TRBJ2-7	-	TRBD1	TGTGCCAGCAGCCTCGGGACAGGGACCTACGAGCAGTACTTC	CASSLGTGTYEQYF
TRBV6-5	TRBJ1-4	-	-	TGTGCCAGCAGCTACAGATCAGGGGTTAATGAAAAACTGTTTTTT	CASSYRSGVNEKLFF
TRBV3-1/TRBV3-2	TRBJ2-3	-	TRBD2	TGTGCCAGCAGCCAAGGACTAGCGGGGCCCCGCTTCAGCACAGATACGCAGTATTTT	CASSQGLAGPRFSTDTQYF
TRBV5-1	TRBJ1-1	many	-	TGCGCCAGCAGCTTGCGGGGGGAGTGGACTGAAGCTTTCTTT	CASSLRGEWTEAFF
TRBV18	TRBJ2-1	-	-	TGTGCCAGCTCAACGAGCTCCTACAATGAGCAGTTCTTC	CASSTSSYNEQFF
TRBV2	TRBJ1-2	-	TRBD1	TGTGCCAGCACGACAGGGGCCCTCTTCTATGGCTACACCTTC	CASTTGALFYGYTF
TRBV25-1	TRBJ1-1	-	-	TGTGCCAGCAGTGCTCCCCTGGGGGGGGAGAACACTGAAGCTTTCTTT	CASSAPLGGENTEAFF
TRBV29-1	TRBJ1-1	-	-	TGCAGCGTTGGACAGCACAGCACTTTGAACACTGAAGCTTTCTTT	CSVGQHSTLNTEAFF
TRBV7-9	TRBJ1-1	-	TRBD1	TGTGCCAGCAGTTCCGGACAGGGGGGGATAGCTTTCTTT	CASSSGQGGIAFF
TRBV6-6	TRBJ1-5	few	-	TGTGCCAGCAGTTACTCGACGAGGGAAAGTCAGCCCCAGCATTTT	CASSYSTRESQPQHF
TRBV19	TRBJ1-1	-	TRBD1	TGTGCCAGTAGTATTCCGGACAGGATCTCGAACACTGAAGCTTTCTTT	CASSIPDRISNTEAFF
TRBV7-9	TRBJ2-7	-	TRBD1	TGTGCCAGCAGCTTAGCAGGACAGGGCTACGAGCAGTACTTC	CASSLAGQGYEQYF
TRBV19	TRBJ1-5	-	-	TGTGCCAGTAGTATAGGTGGCAGTAGCAATCAGCCCCAGCATTTT	CASSIGGSSNQPQHF
TRBV5-6	TRBJ1-6	-	-	TGTGCCAGCAGCCGATTAGGGAGAGGGTTCAATTCACCCCTCCACTTT	CASSRLGRGFNSPLHF
TRBV5-6	TRBJ2-7	-	TRBD1	TGTGCCAGCAGCTTATACACGACAGGGGTGGGTTACGAGCAGTACTTC	CASSLYTTGVGYEQYF
TRBV5-4	TRBJ1-2	-	-	TGTGCCAGCAGCCCCCAGGGGCATAACTATGGCTACACCTTC	CASSPQGHNYGYTF
TRBV5-6	TRBJ2-7	once	TRBD1	TGTGCCAGCAGCTCCCGGGACAGGGGGCGTTGGGAGCAGTACTTC	CASSSRDRGRWEQYF
TRBV21-1	TRBJ2-7	-	-	TGTGCCAGCAGCAAAGCGGAGTCGGGGGACTACGAGCAGTACTTC	CASSKAESGDYEQYF
TRBV12-3/TRBV12-4	TRBJ1-1	-	-	TGTGCCAGCAGTTTGGGCCCACCCACTGAAGCTTTCTTT	CASSLGPPTEAFF
TRBV4-1	TRBJ2-2	medium-sized	-	TGCGCCAGCAGCCAACCCCTTCGGAGTTCGGCAGGGAGGACCGGGGAGCTGTTTTTT	CASSQPLRSSAGRTGELFF
TRBV10-3	TRBJ1-5	-	-	TGTGCCATCAGTGAGGCGCCTCGCAATCAGCCCCAGCATTTT	CAISEAPRNQPQHF
TRBV5-1	TRBJ1-5	-	TRBD1	TGCGCCAGCAGCCAGACAGGGGGGCAGCCCCAGCATTTT	CASSQTGGQPQHF
TRBV15	TRBJ2-3	-	-	TGTGCCACCAGCAGAGATGTAAAGGCAGGGGGCACAGATACGCAGTATTTT	CATSRDVKAGGTDTQYF
TRBV13	TRBJ2-6	-	TRBD1	TGTGCCAGCAGCTTAGGGGGACAGGGTATATCGAGCGGGGCCAACGTCCTGACTTTC	CASSLGGQGISSGANVLTF
TRBV5-1	TRBJ1-1	-	-	TGCGCCAGCAGTCCAAAAGGAGGGTATAACACTGAAGCTTTCTTT	CASSPKGGYNTEAFF
TRBV19	TRBJ2-7	-	TRBD1	TGTGCCAGTAGTATCGGACAGGGTGTGTCCTACGAGCAGTACTTC	CASSIGQGVSYEQYF
TRBV18	TRBJ2-7	-	-	TGTGCCAGCTCACCACCGAGGGGGAACGAGCAGTACTTC	CASSPPRGNEQYF
TRBV6-6	TRBJ1-5	-	TRBD1	TGTGCCAGCACCTTACGGGGGACAGACAATCAGCCCCAGCATTTT	CASTLRGTDNQPQHF
TRBV7-2	TRBJ2-7	-	-	TGTGCCAGCAGCTTCGGGACACAATACGAGCAGTACTTC	CASSFGTQYEQYF
TRBV2	TRBJ2-7	-	TRBD1	TGTGCCAGCAGTCGGGGACAGGTCCCCTACGAGCAGTACTTC	CASSRGQVPYEQYF
TRBV29-1	TRBJ1-3	-	TRBD1	TGCAGCGTTACAGGGGGCGCAGGGTCTGGAAACACCATATATTTT	CSVTGGAGSGNTIYF
TRBV5-6	TRBJ1-6	-	-	TGTGCCAGCAGCCCAGGGTTGGGGAATTCACCCCTCCACTTT	CASSPGLGNSPLHF
TRBV7-6	TRBJ1-3	-	-	TGTGCCAGCAGCCGCACCACAGGGTTCGGAAACACCATATATTTT	CASSRTTGFGNTIYF
TRBV5-1	TRBJ1-2	-	TRBD1	TGCGCCAGCAGCCAAGGACAGGCGCTCTATGGCTACACCTTC	CASSQGQALYGYTF
TRBV30	TRBJ2-1	-	-	TGTGCCTGGAGTGTCAGGGTTGGGGAGCAGTTCTTC	CAWSVRVGEQFF
TRBV5-1	TRBJ1-1	-	-	TGCGCCAGCAGCCTGCGCGGAGGGCTGGACACTGAAGCTTTCTTT	CASSLRGGLDTEAFF
TRBV6-5	TRBJ1-1	-	-	TGTGCCAGCAGTTCCCCGTCGGGGGATACTGAAGCTTTCTTT	CASSSPSGDTEAFF
TRBV3-1/TRBV3-2	TRBJ2-2	-	TRBD2	TGTGCCAGCAGCCAAGTAGGACTAGGACCTTACACCGGGGAGCTGTTTTTT	CASSQVGLGPYTGELFF
TRBV7-2	TRBJ2-5	-	TRBD2	TGTGCCAGCAGCTTGGGGACTAGCGGGGGACAAGAGACCCAGTACTTC	CASSLGTSGGQETQYF
TRBV10-3	TRBJ1-1	-	TRBD1	TGTGCCATCAGTCCAGGACAGGACACTGAAGCTTTCTTT	CAISPGQDTEAFF
TRBV7-9	TRBJ1-3	-	-	TGTGCCAGCAGCTTTCAGGGGATTTCTGGAAACACCATATATTTT	CASSFQGISGNTIYF
TRBV7-7	TRBJ2-5	-	TRBD2	TGTGCTAGCAGCTTAGGAAGTAGGACTAGCGAAGAGACCCAGTACTTC	CASSLGSRTSEETQYF
TRBV30	TRBJ1-1	-	-	TGTGCCTGGCAGCCCGAAGGTCGAGGTGCTTTCTTT	CAWQPEGRGAFF
TRBV20-1	TRBJ1-1	once	TRBD1	TGCAGTGCTGGGGACAGATATGAAGCTTTCTTT	CSAGDRYEAFF
TRBV7-9	TRBJ1-1	once	-	TGTGCCAGCAGCCCCCTGTGGAACACTGAAGCTTTCTTT	CASSPLWNTEAFF
TRBV7-2	TRBJ2-2	-	-	TGTGCCAGCAGCTTAAGTCAGGGTGGCACCGGGGAGCTGTTTTTT	CASSLSQGGTGELFF